The T cell receptor (beta chain) under discussion was sequenced for a study of shared clonotypes between healthy human individuals. Study in general: Two female and a few male donors aged 18 to 49 were enrolled.

CDR1 and CDR2 from the germline V gene are WSHSY and SAAADI. CDR3 length: 14 residues. The V and J ends lost 5 bases and 5 bases, in that order; junction bases with no gene match: 4. Regarding this clone: What it binds is unknown.

Some 30,000 T cell genomes, or 200 ng DNA, went into the sorted-subset replicate PCRs. Generated by immunoSEQ multiplex PCR, the TCRdb table keeps only in-frame clones and is missing some. The profile shows about 1 million clones, under 80% of them singletons. General study results and limits: Though the depth was large, rarefaction showed that sorted-subset sequencing was incomplete.

The chain links TRBV10-2 to TRBJ2-2; 8 positions match TRBD1. The specimen was memory CD4+ T cells sorted from blood. Indicated subset: CD45RA-negative fraction. This receptor was taken from a man aged 18-30 years in good health. CDR3 DNA: TGCGCCAGCAGTAGACAGGGGAGAACCGGGGAGCTGTTTTTT. It is translated as CASSRQGRTGELFF.